The 27 T cell receptor beta chains below were found in one sample sequenced in a study of blood T cell repertoires in COVID-19 (dated by TCRdb to the early 2020s). Libraries were made using the immunoSEQ multiplex PCR assay. The table was pulled from immuneACCESS by TCRdb, which kept in-frame rearrangements only. Such tables lose some clones; where checked, under half of the loss comes from unresolved V genes, and the rest has no known cause. The sample data list about 260,000 clones, and around 86% of these were observed just once. Approximately 1.4% of the sample is taken by the ten largest. Sequences were obtained from peripheral blood. These TCRs come from a woman in her thirties or forties who had recovered from COVID-19.

This clone appeared a few times. V gene TRBV6-5 combines with J gene TRBJ1-2; D may be TRBD1 (6 bases). The CDR3 spans 14 residues. The V and J ends lost 6 bases and 2 bases respectively, with 13 bases between them. CDR1 is MNHEY and CDR2 is SVGAGI in the germline V gene. The CDR3 bases are TGTGCCAGCAGACAGACGGACAGCAACTATGGCTACACCTTC. Translated: CASRQTDSNYGYTF.

Comment on this clone: This could be a read error, since a much larger clone is one nucleotide away. Other DNA sequences in this specimen translate into the identical CDR3. The rearrangement uses TRBV12-3 or TRBV12-4 and TRBJ1-5; weak D call: TRBD1 (5 bases). CDR3 size: 13 residues. The ends were cut back, 1 base at V and 6 bases at J, with 7 bases in the middle. For the CDR3, the DNA is TGTGCCAGCAGTTTAGTGGGGGGTCAGCCCCAGCATTTT. This sequence encodes CASSLVGGQPQHF.

J is TRBJ1-6 and V is TRBV5-6; tentatively, D is TRBD1 (5 bases). Germline CDR1 is SGHDT and CDR2 is YYEEEE. The length of the CDR3 is 12 residues. V was trimmed by 3 bases and J by 9 bases, leaving 7 bases between them. CDR3 in DNA: TGTGCCAGCAGCTCAGGGTTTTCACCCCTCCACTTT. It specifies CASSSGFSPLHF.

The chain couples TRBV7-2 to TRBJ1-2, with D hard to call. This CDR3 is built from 15 residues. Germline loops: CDR1 SGHTA, CDR2 FQGNSA. V lost 0 bases, J lost 4 bases, and 12 bases lay in between. For the CDR3, the DNA is TGTGCCAGCAGCTTAGCGGCAGGCAACCTCTATGGCTACACCTTC. Translated: CASSLAAGNLYGYTF.

This sequence joins TRBV5-8 and TRBJ1-4; 10 positions agree with TRBD1. J gave up 7 bases and V 0 bases, and 6 bases lay outside the gene matches. The germline V gene encodes CDR1 SGHTS and CDR2 YDEGEE. This CDR3 is built from 16 residues. In nucleotides, the CDR3 is TGTGCCAGCAGCTTGGGTTCCGGGACAGGGGCTGAAAAACTGTTTTTT. This encodes CASSLGSGTGAEKLFF.

The genes are TRBV5-6 and TRBJ1-2, with TRBD1 identical over 9 bases. The CDR3 covers 16 residues. Germline V gene data show CDR1 as SGHDT and CDR2 as YYEEEE. J gave up 2 bases and V 4 bases, and 9 bases lay outside the gene matches. CDR3 in amino acids: CASSPSDRGSNYGYTF. CDR3 DNA: TGTGCCAGCAGCCCCTCAGACAGGGGGTCGAACTATGGCTACACCTTC.

This sequence joins TRBV7-9 and TRBJ2-5; TRBD2 matches 9 bases. Losses at the gene ends were 1 base for V and 5 bases for J; bases not matched to a gene: 14. The CDR3 has 18 residues. Germline V gene lookup returns CDR1 SEHNR and CDR2 FQNEAQ (reference sequence). The CDR3, as DNA: TGTGCCAGCAGCTTAGTTGGTACGGCGGGGGGGCACAGGGAGACCCAGTACTTC. This encodes CASSLVGTAGGHRETQYF.

The chain is built from TRBV5-1 and TRBJ2-2; TRBD2 is a possible D gene (5 bases). The germline V gene encodes CDR1 SGHRS and CDR2 YFSETQ. The ends were cut back, 0 bases at V and 2 bases at J, with 8 bases in the middle. The CDR3 has 15 residues. CDR3 coding DNA: TGCGCCAGCAGCTTGGATGCGGGTAACACCGGGGAGCTGTTTTTT. Residues: CASSLDAGNTGELFF.

This clone was observed a single time. The CDR3 is CASSQDGQGQPQHF. The CDR3 bases are TGCGCCAGCAGCCAAGATGGGCAGGGGCAGCCCCAGCATTTT. The J gene is TRBJ1-5, the V gene TRBV4-3, with D perhaps TRBD1 (6 bases). CDR1 LGHNA and CDR2 YSLEER come from the germline V gene. The CDR3 extends over 14 amino acids. V was clipped by 0 bases and J by 7 bases, with 10 bases between them.

The chain couples TRBV3-1 (or the pseudogene TRBV3-2) to TRBJ2-7, with 10 bases aligning to TRBD1. The CDR3 totals 15 residues. J lost 3 bases, V lost 1 base, and 3 bases had no gene match. Germline V gene sequence: CDR1 LGHDT, CDR2 YNNKEL (reference sequence). The CDR3 protein is CASSQGQGADYEQYF. The CDR3 DNA reads TGTGCCAGCAGCCAAGGACAGGGGGCAGACTACGAGCAGTACTTC.

This chain joins TRBV3-1 (or the pseudogene TRBV3-2) and TRBJ1-5, with unresolved D. Germline V CDR1 and CDR2: LGHDT, YNNKEL (reference sequence). The germline V and J ends were trimmed by 3 bases and 9 bases, with 12 bases remaining between them. This CDR3 contains 13 residues. The CDR3 bases are TGTGCCAGCAGCCAGGTTGGGAGCGGGCCCCAGCATTTT. Protein product: CASSQVGSGPQHF.

A single count supports this clone. This chain connects TRBV5-1 to TRBJ2-1; D may be TRBD2 (6 bases). CDR3 length equals 15 residues. Trimming took off 2 bases at V and 0 bases at J, with 9 bases between the two ends. Per the germline V gene, CDR1 is SGHRS and CDR2 is YFSETQ. The CDR3 bases are TGCGCCAGCAGCTTTGACGGGAGCTCCTACAATGAGCAGTTCTTC. Protein sequence: CASSFDGSSYNEQFF.

The rearrangement uses TRBV12-2 and TRBJ2-5; TRBD2, the table's D call, was not compared with the DNA. TRBV12-2 corresponds to a pseudogene. The CDR3 runs 20 residues. The CDR3 loop reads CASRSGGPSGGAEKRETQYF. The CDR3 region has the DNA TGTGCAAGTCGCTCAGGTGGGCCCAGCGGGGGGGCGGAGAAACGAGAGACCCAGTACTTC.

This clone was counted a few times. This chain connects TRBV18 to TRBJ1-3, with 9 bases lining up with TRBD1. With 3 bases clipped from V and 4 bases from J, the junction kept 7 bases outside the gene matches. The CDR3 loop spans 16 amino acids. CDR1 and CDR2 (germline): KGHSH, LQKENI. CDR3 sequence reads: CASSPGGQGAGNTIYF. CDR3 DNA sequence: TGTGCCAGCTCACCCGGGGGACAGGGCGCCGGAAACACCATATATTTT.

This chain joins TRBV19 and TRBJ2-1, with 8 bases that match TRBD1. The CDR3 is made up of 15 amino acids. V lost 6 bases to trimming and J lost 4 bases; unmatched junction nucleotides: 8. Germline CDR1 reads LNHDA; CDR2 reads SQIVND (reference sequence). CDR3 loop: CASSAGTGTYNEQFF. The CDR3 bases are TGTGCCAGTAGCGCCGGGACAGGAACTTACAATGAGCAGTTCTTC.

The chain is built from TRBV29-1 and TRBJ1-6; no reliable D call. The germline V gene encodes CDR1 SQVTM and CDR2 ANQGSEA. Trimming took off 3 bases at V and 12 bases at J, with 12 bases between the two ends. The CDR3 is 12 amino acids. CDR3 in DNA: TGCAGCGTTGAGCCACCAGGAGGACCCCTCCACTTT. It yields the protein CSVEPPGGPLHF.

This clone has at least ten counts. The chain has TRBV11-2 and TRBJ1-2; tentatively, D is TRBD1 (6 bases). The V gene lost 4 bases and the J gene lost 7 bases, with 16 bases spanning the gap. The V gene's germline CDR1 is SGHAT and CDR2 FQNNGV. There are 14 residues in the CDR3. The CDR3 reads CASSYGIRQAGYTF. The CDR3 DNA sequence: TGTGCCAGCAGCTACGGAATCCGACAGGCTGGCTACACCTTC.

The chain combines TRBV7-9 with TRBJ2-3; D is perhaps TRBD2 (6 bases). Trimming removed 5 bases at V and 0 bases at J, with 12 bases between. The CDR3 loop spans 15 amino acids. The germline gives CDR1 SEHNR, CDR2 FQNEAQ (reference sequence). The CDR3 region is CASSPPGVSTDTQYF. The CDR3 DNA follows: TGTGCCAGCAGCCCTCCGGGGGTAAGCACAGATACGCAGTATTTT.

The chain combines TRBV19 with TRBJ2-5; D may be TRBD1 (5 bases). This CDR3 has 13 residues. Trimming cost V 1 base and J 5 bases, with 8 bases left between them. Germline values: CDR1 LNHDA, CDR2 SQIVND (reference sequence). The CDR3 DNA is TGTGCCAGTAGTATAGTAGGGGCGGAGACCCAGTACTTC. Amino acid sequence: CASSIVGAETQYF. Full variable domain (outside the CDR3, taken from reference TRBV19 and TRBJ2-5): DGGITQSPKYLFRKEGQNVTLSCEQNLNHDAMYWYRQDPGQGLRLIYYSQIVNDFQKGDIAEGYSVSREKKESFPLTVTSAQKNPTAFYLCASSIVGAETQYFGPGTRLLVL.

Concerning this clone itself: A junction end diverges from the germline sequence, so it may reflect a read error. This chain uses TRBV5-8 with TRBJ2-1; weak D call: TRBD1 (6 bases). The length of the CDR3 is 16 residues. Germline CDR1 is SGHTS and CDR2 is YDEGEE. The CDR3 DNA reads as TGTGCCAACAGCCGAATCCAGGGGAGCTCCTACAATGAGCAGTTCTTC. This encodes CANSRIQGSSYNEQFF.

To note about this clone: Other DNA sequences from this sample encode an identical CDR3 as well. V is TRBV5-1 and J is TRBJ1-1; D remains unclear. The CDR3 contains 13 residues. CDR1 is SGHRS and CDR2 is YFSETQ in the germline V gene. Trimming left V 4 bases short and J 0 bases short, with 7 bases between. The CDR3 region is CASSPQMNTEAFF. In DNA form, the CDR3 reads TGCGCCAGCAGCCCACAGATGAACACTGAAGCTTTCTTT.

This rearrangement joins TRBV6-6 to TRBJ2-1; 9 positions agree with TRBD2. The CDR3 length is 15 residues. With V trimmed by 6 bases and J by 5 bases, 8 bases remained unmatched. Germline V gene lookup returns CDR1 MNHNY and CDR2 SVGAGI (reference sequence). This CDR3 is CASSTGLARNNEQFF. CDR3 nucleotides: TGTGCCAGCAGCACCGGACTAGCGCGGAACAATGAGCAGTTCTTC.

The chain combines TRBV7-8 with TRBJ1-5, with 7 nucleotides matching TRBD1. CDR3 size: 13 residues. Trimming cost V 3 bases and J 8 bases; bases outside gene matches: 4. The germline V gene encodes CDR1 SGHVS and CDR2 FQNEAQ. The CDR3 sequence: CASSLDRQEPQHF. The CDR3 nucleotides read TGTGCCAGCAGCTTGGACAGGCAGGAGCCCCAGCATTTT.

Remarks on this clone: Other nucleotide sequences from this sample produce the same CDR3. The chain joins TRBV5-1 to TRBJ1-1; the match to TRBD1 covers 7 bases. Germline assignment: CDR1 SGHRS and CDR2 YFSETQ. V shed 0 bases, J shed 0 bases, and the junction held 2 bases outside the gene matches. CDR3 length: 15 amino acids. The CDR3, as DNA: TGCGCCAGCAGCTTGGGCAGGGGGATGAACACTGAAGCTTTCTTT. Its translation is CASSLGRGMNTEAFF.

The chain carries TRBV6-6 and TRBJ2-5; 8 nucleotides line up with TRBD1. CDR3 length: 13 amino acids. Unmatched junction bases numbered 5, after V lost 6 bases and J lost 5 bases. In germline, CDR1 is MNHNY, CDR2 SVGAGI (reference sequence). As DNA, the CDR3 is TGTGCCAGCAGCGTAACAGGGGGGGAGACCCAGTACTTC. Its protein is CASSVTGGETQYF.

This chain links TRBV6-6 with TRBJ1-1; the match to TRBD1 covers 8 bases. The germline V gene has CDR1 MNHNY and CDR2 SVGAGI (reference sequence). The CDR3 loop spans 16 amino acids. Losses at the gene ends were 2 bases for V and 0 bases for J; bases not matched to a gene: 5. The CDR3: CASSYPPGGLNTEAFF. The CDR3 DNA reads as TGTGCCAGCAGTTACCCCCCAGGGGGCTTGAACACTGAAGCTTTCTTT.

The DNA for the CDR3 is TGTGCCAGCAGTGCACAGGGTTCCTACGAGCAGTACTTC. It yields the protein CASSAQGSYEQYF. The rearrangement uses TRBV2 and TRBJ2-7; a weak D match, TRBD1 (6 bases). V lost 4 bases and J 1 base, leaving 8 bases between the germline ends. Germline values: CDR1 SNHLY, CDR2 FYNNEI. This CDR3 spans 13 amino acids.